This T cell receptor beta chain was profiled in a study of vaccination and CD4 T cells after COVID-19. Across the study: The convalescents, six males and four females, included two who were Hispanic. Researchers treated cells with overlapping spike peptides taken from SARS-CoV-2, HCoV-NL63, HCoV-OC43 and HCoV-229E. Controls used CEFX viral epitopes (positive), HIV-1 Nef peptides (negative), or no peptide. Notes on the study in general: Looking at convalescent patients, 304 of their 307 vaccine-specific clones were spike mono-reactive.

The table lists this clonotype with a few counts. Its antigen is unidentified. As to treatment: roughly nine-day PBMC culture with coronavirus spike peptide pools or control peptides (ViraFEST assay). The unexposed donor gave CD4+ T cells before the COVID-19 pandemic (2011-2018). CD4+ T cells that had been cultured provided DNA sequenced with the Oncomine TCR Beta short-read assay. TCRdb reprocessed the PCR reads via MiXCR and lists one record per CDR3 protein. Here the sample spans about 5,600 distinct CDR3 sequences, roughly two fifths being singletons. The TCR was taken from a human donor in good health. Material: CD4+ T cells from blood, cultured in vitro.

The CDR3 is CAWSRQGTEAFF. The CDR3 DNA sequence: TGTGCCTGGAGCCGACAAGGCACTGAAGCTTTCTTT. The chain is built from TRBV30 and TRBJ1-1; unclear D gene. Looked up from germline, CDR1 is GTSNPN and CDR2 is SVGIG (reference sequence). The CDR3 is made up of 12 amino acids. The germline V and J ends were trimmed by 3 bases and 4 bases, with 9 bases remaining between them. The complete variable domain, with remaining parts taken from reference TRBV30 and TRBJ1-1, reads SQTIHQWPATLVQPVGSPLSLECTVEGTSNPNLYWYRQAAGRGLQLLFYSVGIGQISSEVPQNLSASRPQDRQFILSSKKLLLSDSGFYLCAWSRQGTEAFFGQGTRLTVV.